This TCR beta chain is from a study of technical replicates of blood from a handful of donors (dated by TCRdb to about 2017). Including cysteine and phenylalanine, the CDR3 has 13 amino acids. The kept DNA is CDR3 alone, 39 bases in frame from the first base. Trimming at the junction amounts to 2 bases on V and 6 bases on J, and the germline ends lie 10 bases apart. From a lookup of the germline V gene, CDR1 and CDR2 are SGHRS and YFSETQ. Library prep was done by the immunoSEQ multiplex PCR assay. The clones in this table, taken by TCRdb from immuneACCESS, are in-frame only. Not every clone is retained; where verified, under half of the shortfall comes from an unresolved V gene, and the cause of the rest is unknown. Within this sample are under 8,500 clones, with about 90% of them counted one time only. About 12% of the sample rests with the top ten. A remark on this clone: Its antigen remains unidentified. Base-call qualities are not available, and no considerably larger clone is one nucleotide away.

The rearrangement combines TRBV5-1 with TRBJ2-3; TRBD2 is a possible D gene, resting on 6 matching bases. The sequencing input was PBMCs. The sequence was collected from a human donor in good health. The DNA reads TGCGCCAGCAGCTTTCCGGGAGAGGATACGCAGTATTTT. This translates into CASSFPGEDTQYF.